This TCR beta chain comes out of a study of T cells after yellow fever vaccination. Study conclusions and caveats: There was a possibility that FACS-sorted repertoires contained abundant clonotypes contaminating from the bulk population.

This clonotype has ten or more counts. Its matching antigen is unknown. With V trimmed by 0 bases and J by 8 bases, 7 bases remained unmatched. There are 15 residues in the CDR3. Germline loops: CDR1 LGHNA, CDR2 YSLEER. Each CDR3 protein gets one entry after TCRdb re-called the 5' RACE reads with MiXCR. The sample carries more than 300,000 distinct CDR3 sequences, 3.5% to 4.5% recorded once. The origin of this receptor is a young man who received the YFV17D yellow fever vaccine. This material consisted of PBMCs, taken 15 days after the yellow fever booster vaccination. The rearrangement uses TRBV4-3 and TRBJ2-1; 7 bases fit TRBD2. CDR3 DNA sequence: TGCGCCAGCAGCCAAGATGCGCGGGGGTGGTATGAGCAGTTCTTC. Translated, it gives CASSQDARGWYEQFF.